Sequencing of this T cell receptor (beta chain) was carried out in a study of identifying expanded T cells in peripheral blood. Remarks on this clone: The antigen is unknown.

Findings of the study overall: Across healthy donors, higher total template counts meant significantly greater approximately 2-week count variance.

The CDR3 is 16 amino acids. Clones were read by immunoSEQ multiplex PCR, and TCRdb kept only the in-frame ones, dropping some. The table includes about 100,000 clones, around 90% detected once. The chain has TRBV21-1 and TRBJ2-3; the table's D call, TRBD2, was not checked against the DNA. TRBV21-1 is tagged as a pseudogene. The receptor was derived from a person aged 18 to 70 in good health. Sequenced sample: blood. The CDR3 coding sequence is TGTGCCAGCAGCAAAGCAGAGAACCCTCCCATGGATACGCAGTATTTT. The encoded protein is CASSKAENPPMDTQYF.